The 20 T cell receptor beta chains presented below share a single source sample, sequenced in a study of T cells after yellow fever vaccination. In TCRdb, the 5' RACE reads were re-called with MiXCR into one record per CDR3 protein. The sample holds approximately 330,000 distinct CDR3 sequences, roughly 4% seen once. The sequencing here drew on PBMCs, taken 5 days after the yellow fever booster vaccination. Receptors were obtained from a man between 18 and 29 years old who received the YFV17D yellow fever vaccine.

This clonotype came up a few times. The V and J genes are TRBV7-8 and TRBJ2-3; no clear D gene. The CDR3 totals 15 residues. From germline, CDR1 is SGHVS and CDR2 FQNEAQ. The germline V and J ends were trimmed by 5 bases and 1 base, with 13 bases remaining between them. The CDR3: CASSQKDIRTDTQYF. The CDR3, as DNA: TGTGCCAGCAGCCAAAAAGACATCCGCACAGATACGCAGTATTTT.

This clonotype has a count of ten or more. V and J are TRBV12-5 and TRBJ2-5; D remains unclear. There are 14 residues in the CDR3. Trimming took off 6 bases at V and 5 bases at J, with 16 bases between the two ends. The V gene's germline CDR1 is LGHNT and CDR2 FRNRAP. CDR3 bases: TGTGCTAGTGGCCCCGGAGCGCCTAGGGAGACCCAGTACTTC. This codes for CASGPGAPRETQYF.

This chain uses TRBV7-2 with TRBJ2-1; 7 nucleotides align to TRBD1. With 5 bases clipped from V and 5 bases from J, the junction kept 9 bases outside the gene matches. CDR3 length equals 15 residues. From germline, CDR1 is SGHTA and CDR2 FQGNSA. The CDR3 bases are TGTGCCAGCAGCAACAGGGGTGAGGGGAACAATGAGCAGTTCTTC. Its translation: CASSNRGEGNNEQFF.

This clonotype was counted between two and nine times. V usage is TRBV7-8 and J usage is TRBJ2-3; D is uncertain. The CDR3 is 15 residues long. CDR1 and CDR2 (germline): SGHVS, FQNEAQ. Trimming stripped 5 bases from V and 0 bases from J, with 12 bases between. CDR3 residues: CASSPSLESTDTQYF. CDR3 DNA: TGTGCCAGCAGCCCCAGCCTGGAGAGCACAGATACGCAGTATTTT.

This clonotype was detected a few times. The chain carries TRBV5-1 and TRBJ1-1; no clear D gene. V was cut by 0 bases and J by 3 bases, with 12 bases left in between. Per the germline V gene, CDR1 is SGHRS and CDR2 is YFSETQ. The CDR3 is made up of 15 amino acids. For the CDR3, the DNA is TGCGCCAGCAGCTTGGCCTTGGTGGCGGACACTGAAGCTTTCTTT. Translated: CASSLALVADTEAFF.

In this sample, this clonotype turned up many times. The rearrangement joins TRBV5-1 to TRBJ2-1; D remains ambiguous. Between the trimmed V and J ends, which lost 0 bases and 5 bases, there was a span of 12 bases. This CDR3 is 15 amino acids long. The germline gives CDR1 SGHRS, CDR2 YFSETQ. In nucleotides, the CDR3 is TGCGCCAGCAGCTTGGCAGTCCTAACAAACAATGAGCAGTTCTTC. Translating it yields CASSLAVLTNNEQFF. The entire variable domain, with the rest obtained from reference TRBV5-1 and TRBJ2-1, is as follows: KAGVTQTPRYLIKTRGQQVTLSCSPISGHRSVSWYQQTPGQGLQFLFEYFSETQRNKGNFPGRFSGRQFSNSRSEMNVSTLELGDSALYLCASSLAVLTNNEQFFGPGTRLTVL.

The chain joins TRBV28 to TRBJ1-1, with D maybe TRBD1 (5 bases). Germline-derived CDR1 and CDR2 are MDHEN and SYDVKM. The V and J ends lost 2 bases and 3 bases respectively, with 10 bases between them. The CDR3 covers 14 residues. The CDR3 region is CASSLARVDTEAFF. CDR3 sequence (DNA): TGTGCCAGCAGTTTAGCCAGGGTGGACACTGAAGCTTTCTTT.

A few counts support this clonotype. The V and J genes are TRBV7-2 and TRBJ1-3, with 11 bases aligning to TRBD1. V dropped 0 bases and J dropped 0; count of bases not matched to a gene: 1. The CDR3 is made up of 17 amino acids. Germline V lookup: CDR1 SGHTA, CDR2 FQGNSA. In DNA, the CDR3 is TGTGCCAGCAGCTTAGCTGGGACAGGGGGCTCTGGAAACACCATATATTTT. This translates into CASSLAGTGGSGNTIYF.

The V call is TRBV5-1, the J call TRBJ2-5, with a weak D call TRBD2 (6 bases). CDR1 is SGHRS and CDR2 is YFSETQ in the germline V gene. The CDR3 runs to 16 residues. Trimming stripped 0 bases from V and 2 bases from J, with 14 bases between. The CDR3 sequence: CASSLVGGDLQETQYF. The DNA of the CDR3 is TGCGCCAGCAGCTTGGTTGGCGGGGACCTACAAGAGACCCAGTACTTC.

This clonotype was detected a few times. The V call is TRBV20-1, the J call TRBJ2-3, with D uncertain. The CDR3 extends over 12 amino acids. CDR1 and CDR2 from the germline V gene are DFQATT and SNEGSKA (reference sequence). V was pared by 3 bases and J by 4 bases, with 8 bases between. This chain's CDR3 is CSASPRPDTQYF. CDR3 bases: TGCAGTGCTAGCCCTAGGCCAGATACGCAGTATTTT.

This chain uses TRBV5-1 with TRBJ2-3; 7 nucleotides align to TRBD1. The CDR3 is 15 amino acids. Germline CDR1 reads SGHRS; CDR2 reads YFSETQ. Losses at the gene ends were 4 bases for V and 0 bases for J; bases not matched to a gene: 5. CDR3 bases: TGCGCCAGCAGCCGGACAGGTACTAGCACAGATACGCAGTATTTT. Its translation: CASSRTGTSTDTQYF.

This clonotype appeared many times. This rearrangement joins TRBV7-2 to TRBJ2-2; D is possibly TRBD1 (5 bases). This CDR3 contains 14 residues. Looked up from germline, CDR1 is SGHTA and CDR2 is FQGNSA. Trimming removed 5 bases from V and 4 bases from J, with 11 bases in between. CDR3 DNA: TGTGCCAGCAGCCAGGACATCCTCACCGGGGAGCTGTTTTTT. Its translation: CASSQDILTGELFF.

In its sample, this clonotype was seen a few times. The chain links TRBV4-3 to TRBJ1-4; no clear D gene. Deletions cut 0 bases from V and 8 bases from J, with 13 bases between. The CDR3 has 15 amino acids. Germline V CDR1 and CDR2: LGHNA, YSLEER. The CDR3 loop is CASSQEPNQQEKLFF. Written as DNA, the CDR3 is TGCGCCAGCAGCCAAGAACCCAACCAGCAGGAAAAACTGTTTTTT.

The rearrangement uses TRBV18 and TRBJ2-3; D might be TRBD2 (6 bases). V was shortened by 0 bases and J by 8 bases, with 12 bases between the two germline ends. Germline CDR1 and CDR2: KGHSH and LQKENI. The CDR3 sequence is 14 residues long. This chain's CDR3 is CASSPPQRVGTQYF. The CDR3 coding sequence is TGTGCCAGCTCACCACCACAGCGGGTCGGTACGCAGTATTTT.

This clonotype was recorded a few times. CDR3 bases: TGTGCCAGCAGCCCGGGACTAGCGGCCCGTAAAGAGACCCAGTACTTC. This codes for CASSPGLAARKETQYF. This chain links TRBV12-3 or TRBV12-4 with TRBJ2-5; 11 bases agree with TRBD2. CDR3 length: 16 amino acids. With 6 bases clipped from V and 3 bases from J, the junction kept 9 bases outside the gene matches.

This clonotype was seen more than once but under ten times. The V gene is TRBV27, the J gene TRBJ2-3; 10 nucleotides align to TRBD2. The length of the CDR3 is 16 residues. V trimming: 1 base; J trimming: 4 bases; junction bases outside the gene matches: 5. In germline, CDR1 is MNHEY, CDR2 SMNVEV (reference sequence). CDR3 in amino acids: CASSLFTSGDPDTQYF. DNA of the CDR3: TGTGCCAGCAGTTTATTCACTAGCGGGGATCCAGATACGCAGTATTTT.

This clonotype was found a few times. This chain connects TRBV18 to TRBJ1-2, with D possibly TRBD1 on 5 matching bases. The length of the CDR3 is 13 residues. Germline CDR1 KGHSH, CDR2 LQKENI. Deletions cut 4 bases from V and 2 bases from J, with 8 bases between. CDR3 in DNA: TGTGCCAGCTCACAGGGGTCCAACTATGGCTACACCTTC. The encoded protein is CASSQGSNYGYTF.

This clonotype showed up just a few times. The V gene is TRBV4-1, the J gene TRBJ1-2, with D unclear. Germline CDR1 and CDR2: MGHRA and YSYEKL. The CDR3 totals 13 residues. Trimming shortened V by 1 base and J by 4 bases, and 7 bases separated the two germline ends. The CDR3 sequence is CASSQVGSYGYTF. CDR3 nucleotides: TGCGCCAGCAGCCAAGTAGGCAGCTATGGCTACACCTTC.

In its sample, this clonotype was seen a few times. The chain links TRBV4-2 to TRBJ1-1, with 7 bases aligning to TRBD1. Germline loops: CDR1 LGHNA, CDR2 YNFKEQ. The CDR3 is 16 residues long. Losses at the gene ends were 1 base for V and 5 bases for J; bases not matched to a gene: 10. The CDR3 DNA follows: TGTGCCAGCAGCCAAGGGAACAGGGGTAGTGTGACTGAAGCTTTCTTT. As protein: CASSQGNRGSVTEAFF.

This clonotype has at least ten counts. This chain connects TRBV4-3 to TRBJ2-5, with 9 positions matching TRBD2. Trimming took 0 bases from V and 5 from J; bases not matched to a gene: 10. This CDR3 spans 17 amino acids. In germline, CDR1 is LGHNA, CDR2 YSLEER. CDR3 protein: CASSQEPGLASRETQYF. CDR3 DNA sequence: TGCGCCAGCAGCCAAGAGCCGGGACTAGCTTCGCGGGAGACCCAGTACTTC.